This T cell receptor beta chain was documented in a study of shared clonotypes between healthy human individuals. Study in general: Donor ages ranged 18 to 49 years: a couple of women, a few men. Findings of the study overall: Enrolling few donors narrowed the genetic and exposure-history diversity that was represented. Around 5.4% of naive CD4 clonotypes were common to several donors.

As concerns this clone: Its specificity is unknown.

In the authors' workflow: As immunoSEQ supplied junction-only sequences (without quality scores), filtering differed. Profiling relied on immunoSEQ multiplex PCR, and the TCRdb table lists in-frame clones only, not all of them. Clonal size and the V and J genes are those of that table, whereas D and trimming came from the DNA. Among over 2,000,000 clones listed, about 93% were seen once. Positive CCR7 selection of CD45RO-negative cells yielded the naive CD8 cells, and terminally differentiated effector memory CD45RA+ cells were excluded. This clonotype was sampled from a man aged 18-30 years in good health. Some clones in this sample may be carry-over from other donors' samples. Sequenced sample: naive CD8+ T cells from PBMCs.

CDR3 in amino acids: CASSVGSLGNRGYTF. The CDR3 DNA follows: TGTGCCAGCAGCGTAGGATCTTTGGGGAATCGCGGCTACACCTTC. The chain uses TRBV9 and TRBJ1-2; D uncertain. V lost 0 bases to trimming and J lost 8 bases, with 17 bases between them. The V gene's germline CDR1 is SGDLS and CDR2 YYNGEE. The CDR3 runs to 15 residues.